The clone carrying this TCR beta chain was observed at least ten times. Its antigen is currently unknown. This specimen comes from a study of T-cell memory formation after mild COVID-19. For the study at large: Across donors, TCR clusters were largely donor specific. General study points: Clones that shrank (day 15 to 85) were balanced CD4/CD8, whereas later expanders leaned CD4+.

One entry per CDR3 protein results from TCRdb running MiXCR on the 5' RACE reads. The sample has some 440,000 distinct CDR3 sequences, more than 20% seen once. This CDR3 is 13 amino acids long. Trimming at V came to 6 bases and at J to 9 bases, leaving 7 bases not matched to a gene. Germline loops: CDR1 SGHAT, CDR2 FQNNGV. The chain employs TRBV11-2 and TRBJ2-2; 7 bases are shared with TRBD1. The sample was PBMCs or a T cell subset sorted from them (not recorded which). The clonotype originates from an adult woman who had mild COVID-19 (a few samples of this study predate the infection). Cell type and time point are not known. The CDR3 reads CASSSSQGWELFF. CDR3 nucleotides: TGTGCCAGCAGTTCCTCACAGGGGTGGGAGCTGTTTTTT.